These 5 T cell receptor beta chains share one sample of origin, sequenced in a study of T cells expressing NK-cell markers. Following a re-call of the 5' RACE reads, TCRdb has one entry per CDR3 protein and lacks DNA. The sample has about 160,000 distinct CDR3 sequences. Sequenced: blood T cells: a sorted CD56 or NKG2C T cell subset, CD4+ or CD8+ T cells, or bulk PBMC T cells (not recorded which). Receptors were obtained from a man aged 18-69 years in good health.

The chain is built from TRBV14 and TRBJ2-1; with no DNA, the TCRdb D assignment of TRBD2 cannot be verified. Per the germline V gene, CDR1 is SGHDN and CDR2 is FVKESK. The CDR3 runs to 18 residues. The CDR3 here is CASSQDRPLKGSYNEQFF.

The rearrangement uses TRBV7-6 and TRBJ2-2; TCRdb's assignment of TRBD1 cannot be checked, as there is no DNA. Germline V CDR1 and CDR2: SGHVS, FNYEAQ. The CDR3 totals 11 residues. This chain's CDR3 is CASRRGGELFF.

The rearrangement joins TRBV27 to TRBJ2-7. CDR3 length: 13 amino acids. Germline V gene lookup returns CDR1 MNHEY and CDR2 SMNVEV (reference sequence). CDR3 in amino acids: CASSLAVDYEQYF.

The chain employs TRBV11-2 and TRBJ1-2; the D gene TCRdb calls, TRBD1, cannot be checked with no DNA. This CDR3 comprises 17 residues. Germline V gene data show CDR1 as SGHAT and CDR2 as FQNNGV. CDR3 amino acids: CASSFGQGGLANYGYTF.

V is TRBV6-4 and J is TRBJ2-1; TCRdb lists TRBD1, though no DNA is available to test this call. This CDR3 region has 14 residues. Germline CDR1 reads MRHNA; CDR2 reads SNTAGT. The CDR3 sequence is CASSDSSGAAEQFF.